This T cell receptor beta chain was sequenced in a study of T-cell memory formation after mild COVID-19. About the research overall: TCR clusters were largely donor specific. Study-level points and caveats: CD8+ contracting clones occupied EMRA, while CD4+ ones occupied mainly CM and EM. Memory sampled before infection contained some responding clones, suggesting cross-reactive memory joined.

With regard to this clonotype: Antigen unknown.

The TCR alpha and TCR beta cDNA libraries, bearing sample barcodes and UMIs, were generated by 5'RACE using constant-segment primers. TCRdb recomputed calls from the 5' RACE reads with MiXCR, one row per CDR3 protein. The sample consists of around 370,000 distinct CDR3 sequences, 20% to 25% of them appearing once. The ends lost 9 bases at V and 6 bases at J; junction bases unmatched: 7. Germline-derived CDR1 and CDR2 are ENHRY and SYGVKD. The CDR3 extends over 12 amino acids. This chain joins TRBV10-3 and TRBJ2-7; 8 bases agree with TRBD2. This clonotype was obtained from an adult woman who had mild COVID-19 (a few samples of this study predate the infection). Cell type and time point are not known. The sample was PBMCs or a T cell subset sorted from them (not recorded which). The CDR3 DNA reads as TGTGCCATTCGGAGCGGGAGTAGCGAGCAGTACTTC. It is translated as CAIRSGSSEQYF.